The sequence of this TCR beta chain was determined in a study of cytomegalovirus exposure and HLA in healthy donors. Findings of the study overall: Most TCR sequences were uncommon, yet certain public TCRs appeared in many donors. A later analysis linked a missense variant in DCLRE1C to the trimming of TCR beta V and J genes. Cytomegalovirus-associated status was assigned to about 150 TCR beta chains. Excluded: some indistinguishable V segments such as TRBV6-2 and TRBV6-3.

The V gene's germline CDR1 is SGHNT and CDR2 YYREEE (reference sequence). Between the trimmed V and J ends, which lost 2 bases and 2 bases, there was a span of 6 bases. The CDR3 is 13 residues long. PCR amplification relied on 60 Vbeta primers (plus 13 Jbeta primers). The repertoire was sequenced with immunoSEQ multiplex PCR; TCRdb's copy has only in-frame clones and lacks some. The data show over 100,000 clones, about four fifths seen once. Notes on this clone: Antigen unknown.

The rearrangement links TRBV5-4 to TRBJ2-3; D call uncertain. The sequenced sample consisted of PBMCs. This TCR was sampled from a male donor in good health and CMV-seronegative. The CDR3 coding sequence is TGTGCCAGCAGCTTCCGGGTCACAGATACGCAGTATTTT. Encoded protein: CASSFRVTDTQYF.